These 21 T cell receptor beta chains were sequenced from one sample in a study of human T cells and chemical hapten exposure. TCRdb passed the RACE reads through MiXCR, listing each CDR3 protein once. This table has more than 150,000 distinct CDR3 sequences, more than 20% appearing once. The time point here: patch test 3, about 24 weeks after DPC sensitization. Treatment indicated: therapeutic diphenylcyclopropenone sensitization with weekly scalp DPC. Sequencing used whole blood, obtained in connection with sensitization to the hapten diphenylcyclopropenone (DPC). These receptors originate from a woman between 40 and 50 years old with alopecia areata. Some clones in this sample may be carry-over from other donors' samples.

This clonotype was seen more than once but under ten times. This chain uses TRBV7-3 with TRBJ2-3, with 7 bases fitting TRBD2. Germline V gene data show CDR1 as SGHTA and CDR2 as FQGTGA. The CDR3 spans 15 residues. V was pared by 5 bases and J by 6 bases, with 11 bases of the junction left unmatched. This CDR3 reads CASSKTGLTADTQYF. The CDR3 nucleotides are TGTGCCAGCAGCAAGACGGGACTAACGGCGGATACGCAGTATTTT.

The rearrangement uses TRBV29-1 and TRBJ2-7; tentatively, D is TRBD2 (5 bases). Trimming left V 1 base short and J 7 bases short, with 14 bases between. Germline-derived CDR1 and CDR2 are SQVTM and ANQGSEA. The CDR3 contains 13 residues. The CDR3 nucleotides read TGCAGCGTTGAAGGCCCGGTCCGAGGGGAGCAGTACTTC. The encoded protein is CSVEGPVRGEQYF.

This clonotype occurred a few times. The chain uses TRBV9 and TRBJ2-3; no clear D. CDR1 is SGDLS and CDR2 is YYNGEE in the germline V gene. Between the trimmed V and J ends, which lost 3 bases and 2 bases, there was a span of 19 bases. This CDR3 has 17 residues. The CDR3: CASSASPKYGPTDTQYF. As DNA, the CDR3 is TGTGCCAGCAGCGCCTCCCCAAAGTATGGGCCCACAGATACGCAGTATTTT.

The V and J genes are TRBV7-2 and TRBJ2-7; unclear D gene. The germline CDR1 and CDR2 sequences are SGHTA and FQGNSA. Trimming shortened V by 5 bases and J by 4 bases, and 6 bases separated the two germline ends. This CDR3 is 11 amino acids long. The CDR3 bases are TGTGCCAGCAGCACTGTATACGAGCAGTACTTC. Its translation is CASSTVYEQYF.

V gene TRBV20-1 combines with J gene TRBJ2-1; D unclear. The CDR3 runs 10 residues. The germline gives CDR1 DFQATT, CDR2 SNEGSKA (reference sequence). Trimming pared 4 bases from V and 6 bases from J, leaving 4 bases between. As DNA, the CDR3 is TGCAGTGCTAACGGCAATGAGCAGTTCTTC. Amino acids: CSANGNEQFF.

This clonotype was seen at least ten times. CDR3 sequence: CATRAVTDTQYF. The CDR3 region has the DNA TGTGCCACCCGGGCGGTGACAGATACGCAGTATTTT. This rearrangement joins TRBV28 to TRBJ2-3; no definite D call. Germline-derived CDR1 and CDR2 are MDHEN and SYDVKM. Trimming left V 10 bases short and J 3 bases short, with 11 bases between. This CDR3 has 12 residues.

The chain has TRBV7-2 and TRBJ2-1; a possible D gene is TRBD1 (6 bases). The CDR3 covers 15 residues. V was cut by 4 bases and J by 3 bases, with 13 bases left in between. The germline V gene has CDR1 SGHTA and CDR2 FQGNSA. The DNA for the CDR3 is TGTGCCAGCAGCTCCCGGGACACCCACTACAATGAGCAGTTCTTC. This encodes CASSSRDTHYNEQFF.

The table lists this clonotype with a few counts. The chain carries TRBV7-2 and TRBJ2-7, with TRBD2 matching 7 bases. Germline V lookup: CDR1 SGHTA, CDR2 FQGNSA. Unmatched junction bases numbered 17, after V lost 5 bases and J lost 4 bases. The CDR3 runs to 17 residues. CDR3 in amino acids: CASSLPSQGGSRYEQYF. In DNA form, the CDR3 reads TGTGCCAGCAGCCTACCTTCGCAGGGCGGGAGTAGGTACGAGCAGTACTTC. The variable domain in full, with the rest retrieved from reference TRBV7-2 and TRBJ2-7, is GAGVSQSPSNKVTEKGKDVELRCDPISGHTALYWYRQSLGQGLEFLIYFQGNSAPDKSGLPSDRFSAERTGGSVSTLTIQRTQQEDSAVYLCASSLPSQGGSRYEQYFGPGTRLTVT.

V usage is TRBV28 and J usage is TRBJ2-2; D could derive from TRBD1 or TRBD2 (5 bases each). Trimming shortened V by 2 bases and J by 4 bases, and 11 bases separated the two germline ends. The CDR3 is 15 residues long. Germline CDR1 reads MDHEN; CDR2 reads SYDVKM. DNA for the CDR3: TGTGCCAGCAGTTTAGCTCTGGGGGTCACCGGGGAGCTGTTTTTT. It translates to CASSLALGVTGELFF.

This clonotype was picked up a small number of times. The chain combines TRBV5-1 with TRBJ2-3; weak D call: TRBD1 (6 bases). Germline V CDR1 and CDR2: SGHRS, YFSETQ. CDR3 size: 14 residues. V was shortened by 4 bases and J by 2 bases, with 11 bases between the two germline ends. The CDR3 region has the DNA TGCGCCAGCAGCAGAACAGGGAACACAGATACGCAGTATTTT. It translates to CASSRTGNTDTQYF.

This clonotype was observed a handful of times. This rearrangement joins TRBV20-1 to TRBJ1-3, with unresolved D. Per the germline V gene, CDR1 is DFQATT and CDR2 is SNEGSKA (reference sequence). Trimming took 4 bases from V and 0 from J, leaving 10 bases between them. This CDR3 comprises 14 residues. CDR3 nucleotides: TGCAGTGCTACGCATCCCACCTCTGGAAACACCATATATTTT. Its translation: CSATHPTSGNTIYF.

This clonotype was picked up a small number of times. This chain connects TRBV29-1 to TRBJ2-1, with 8 bases identical to TRBD1. V shed 5 bases and J 6 bases; nucleotides not matched to a gene: 6. The CDR3 has 13 amino acids. Germline CDR1 reads SQVTM; CDR2 reads ANQGSEA. CDR3: CSVSWTGSNEQFF. The DNA for the CDR3 is TGCAGCGTTAGTTGGACAGGGAGCAATGAGCAGTTCTTC.

CDR3 nucleotide sequence: TGCAGCGTTGCGACAGAATCGGGTGAGCAGTTCTTC. Protein: CSVATESGEQFF. This chain joins TRBV29-1 and TRBJ2-1, with D possibly TRBD1 on 5 matching bases. The CDR3 is made up of 12 amino acids. V lost 4 bases and J lost 9, with 13 bases in between. The germline V gene has CDR1 SQVTM and CDR2 ANQGSEA.

The V and J genes are TRBV4-1 and TRBJ2-5; the D gene is possibly TRBD1 (6 bases). Deletions cut 3 bases from V and 1 base from J, with 15 bases between. The CDR3 has 16 amino acids. Germline V CDR1 and CDR2: MGHRA, YSYEKL. The CDR3 region has the DNA TGCGCCAGCAGCCAGGGGGAGTGGACAGCCCAAGAGACCCAGTACTTC. Translating gives CASSQGEWTAQETQYF.

This chain joins TRBV28 and TRBJ1-3; perhaps TRBD1 as D (5 bases). The germline V and J ends were trimmed by 4 bases and 9 bases, with 13 bases remaining between them. The germline V gene encodes CDR1 MDHEN and CDR2 SYDVKM. The CDR3 is made up of 13 amino acids. DNA of the CDR3: TGTGCCAGCAGTTCCCATGGGGCGGGCACCATATATTTT. Translated: CASSSHGAGTIYF.

This chain links TRBV5-5 with TRBJ1-1; D is ambiguous. CDR3 length equals 14 residues. Per germline, CDR1 SGHKS and CDR2 YYEKEE (reference sequence). Trimming removed 0 bases at V and 0 bases at J, with 6 bases between. The CDR3 region has the DNA TGTGCCAGCAGCTTGGACAGTTTGAACACTGAAGCTTTCTTT. This codes for CASSLDSLNTEAFF.

V usage is TRBV28 and J usage is TRBJ1-2, with 8 bases aligning to TRBD1. The CDR3 extends over 14 amino acids. Germline V gene data show CDR1 as MDHEN and CDR2 as SYDVKM. V trimming: 5 bases; J trimming: 4 bases; junction bases outside the gene matches: 6. CDR3 sequence (DNA): TGTGCCAGCAGTGGGGGACAGGTCACCTATGGCTACACCTTC. Translation: CASSGGQVTYGYTF.

The table lists this clonotype with a count of one. This chain links TRBV7-9 with TRBJ2-1; weak D call: TRBD2 (5 bases). The V end was cut by 4 bases, the J end by 9 bases, with 13 bases between. The CDR3 totals 13 residues. Germline V lookup: CDR1 SEHNR, CDR2 FQNEAQ (reference sequence). CDR3 in amino acids: CASSYGGTSEQFF. The CDR3 bases are TGTGCCAGCAGCTACGGAGGAACTAGTGAGCAGTTCTTC.

The chain couples TRBV7-9 to TRBJ2-7, with 8 bases aligning to TRBD1. V trimming: 5 bases; J trimming: 6 bases; junction bases outside the gene matches: 9. Germline lookup yields CDR1 SEHNR and CDR2 FQNEAQ (reference sequence). The CDR3 sequence is 14 residues long. The DNA for the CDR3 is TGTGCCAGCAGCCTACAGGGGGGCGCCGGCGAGCAGTACTTC. Its protein is CASSLQGGAGEQYF.

The CDR3 DNA is TGCAGTGCTAGCCTTACACAGGGGTACTATGGCTACACCTTC. Amino acid sequence: CSASLTQGYYGYTF. V gene TRBV20-1 combines with J gene TRBJ1-2, with 7 nucleotides matching TRBD1. The CDR3 consists of 14 residues. Trimming removed 3 bases from V and 3 bases from J; junction bases left unmatched: 7. CDR1 is DFQATT and CDR2 is SNEGSKA in the germline V gene (reference sequence).

This clonotype was seen a few times. The chain uses TRBV7-2 and TRBJ1-1; D uncertain. The V gene lost 1 base and the J gene lost 6 bases, with 12 bases spanning the gap. The germline gives CDR1 SGHTA, CDR2 FQGNSA. This CDR3 comprises 14 residues. CDR3 in amino acids: CASSLDSGVAEAFF. The DNA for the CDR3 is TGTGCCAGCAGCTTAGACTCCGGGGTCGCTGAAGCTTTCTTT.